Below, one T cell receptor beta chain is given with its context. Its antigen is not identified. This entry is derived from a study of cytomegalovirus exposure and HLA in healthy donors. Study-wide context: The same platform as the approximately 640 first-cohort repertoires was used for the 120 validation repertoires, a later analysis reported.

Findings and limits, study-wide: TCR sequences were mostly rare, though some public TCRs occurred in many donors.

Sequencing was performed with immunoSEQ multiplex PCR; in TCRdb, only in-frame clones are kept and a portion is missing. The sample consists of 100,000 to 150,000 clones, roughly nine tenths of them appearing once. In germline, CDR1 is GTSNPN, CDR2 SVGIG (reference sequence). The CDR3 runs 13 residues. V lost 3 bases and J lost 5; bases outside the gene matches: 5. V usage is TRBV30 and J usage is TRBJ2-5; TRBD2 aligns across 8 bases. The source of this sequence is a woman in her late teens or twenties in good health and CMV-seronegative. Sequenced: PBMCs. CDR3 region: CAWRGSGKETQYF. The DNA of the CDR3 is TGTGCCTGGAGGGGTAGCGGGAAGGAGACCCAGTACTTC.